This entry lists 4 T cell receptor beta chains sequenced from one sample in a study of blood T cell repertoires in COVID-19. Assay used: immunoSEQ multiplex PCR; TCRdb lists only in-frame clones, some missing. This table holds 130,000 to 150,000 clones, about four fifths found once. Specimen: PBMCs or T cells enriched from blood (not recorded which). The receptors here all came from a man aged 45-65 years who had recovered from COVID-19.

The chain joins TRBV10-2 to TRBJ1-6; 7 bases are a match to TRBD1. Germline CDR1 reads WSHSY; CDR2 reads SAAADI. After removal of 8 bases from V and 9 bases from J, the junction contained 4 bases not matched to a gene. The CDR3 totals 12 residues. CDR3 loop: CASGTEASPLHF. The CDR3 coding sequence is TGCGCCAGCGGGACAGAGGCTTCACCCCTCCACTTT.

For the CDR3, the DNA is TGTGCCACCAGCAGGGGCGACTACGAGCAGTACTTC. This encodes CATSRGDYEQYF. V and J are TRBV15 and TRBJ2-7, with no clear D. With 3 bases removed from V and 3 bases from J, the gap between germline ends came to 6 bases. Per the germline V gene, CDR1 is LNHNV and CDR2 is YYDKDF (reference sequence). The CDR3 is 12 amino acids.

V is TRBV28 and J is TRBJ2-5; D is perhaps TRBD2 (5 bases). The V end lost 2 bases, the J end lost 0 bases, and 10 bases lay between the germline ends. CDR1 and CDR2 from the germline V gene are MDHEN and SYDVKM. The CDR3 extends over 15 amino acids. The CDR3, as DNA: TGTGCCAGCAGTTTAGGCGTGAGGGACCAAGAGACCCAGTACTTC. Amino acids: CASSLGVRDQETQYF.

The genes are TRBV5-6 and TRBJ1-5, with a weak D call TRBD1 (6 bases). The germline gives CDR1 SGHDT, CDR2 YYEEEE. The length of the CDR3 is 17 residues. Trimming removed 2 bases at V and 3 bases at J, with 18 bases between. CDR3: CASSFFRGRGNNQPQHF. The CDR3 nucleotides are TGTGCCAGCAGCTTTTTCCGAGGCAGGGGTAACAATCAGCCCCAGCATTTT. Full variable domain (outside the CDR3, taken from reference TRBV5-6 and TRBJ1-5): DAGVTQSPTHLIKTRGQQVTLRCSPKSGHDTVSWYQQALGQGPQFIFQYYEEEERQRGNFPDRFSGHQFPNYSSELNVNALLLGDSALYLCASSFFRGRGNNQPQHFGDGTRLSIL.